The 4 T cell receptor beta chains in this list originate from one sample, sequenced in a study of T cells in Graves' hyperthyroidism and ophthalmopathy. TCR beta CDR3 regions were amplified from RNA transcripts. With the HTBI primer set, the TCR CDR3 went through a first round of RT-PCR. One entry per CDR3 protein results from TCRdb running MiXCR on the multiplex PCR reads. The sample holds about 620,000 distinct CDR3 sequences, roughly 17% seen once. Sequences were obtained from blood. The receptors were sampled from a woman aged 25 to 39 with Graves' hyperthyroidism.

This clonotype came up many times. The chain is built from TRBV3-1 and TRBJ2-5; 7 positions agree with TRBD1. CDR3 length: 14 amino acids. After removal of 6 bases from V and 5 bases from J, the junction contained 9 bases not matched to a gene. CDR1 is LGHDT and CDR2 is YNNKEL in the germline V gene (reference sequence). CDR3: CASSPGQGQETQYF. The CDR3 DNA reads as TGTGCCAGCAGTCCGGGGCAGGGACAGGAGACCCAGTACTTC.

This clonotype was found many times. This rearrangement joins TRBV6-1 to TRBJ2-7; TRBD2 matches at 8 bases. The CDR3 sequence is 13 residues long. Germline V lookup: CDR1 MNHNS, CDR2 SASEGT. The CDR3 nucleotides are TGTGTTACTAGGCGGGAGGCCACCTACGAGCAGTACTTC. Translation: CVTRREATYEQYF.

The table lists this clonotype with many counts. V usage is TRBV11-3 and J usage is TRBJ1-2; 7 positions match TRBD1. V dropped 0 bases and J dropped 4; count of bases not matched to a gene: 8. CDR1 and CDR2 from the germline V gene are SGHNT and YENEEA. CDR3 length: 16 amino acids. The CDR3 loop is CASSLEGRTGLYGYTF. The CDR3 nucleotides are TGTGCCAGCAGCTTAGAGGGTAGGACAGGACTCTATGGCTACACCTTC.

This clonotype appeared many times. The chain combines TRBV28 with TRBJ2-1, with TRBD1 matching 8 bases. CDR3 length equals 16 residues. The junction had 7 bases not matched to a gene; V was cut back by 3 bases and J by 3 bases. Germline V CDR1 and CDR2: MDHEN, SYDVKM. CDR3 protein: CASSLTGTGGYNEQFF. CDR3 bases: TGTGCCAGCAGTTTGACGGGGACAGGCGGCTACAATGAGCAGTTCTTC.